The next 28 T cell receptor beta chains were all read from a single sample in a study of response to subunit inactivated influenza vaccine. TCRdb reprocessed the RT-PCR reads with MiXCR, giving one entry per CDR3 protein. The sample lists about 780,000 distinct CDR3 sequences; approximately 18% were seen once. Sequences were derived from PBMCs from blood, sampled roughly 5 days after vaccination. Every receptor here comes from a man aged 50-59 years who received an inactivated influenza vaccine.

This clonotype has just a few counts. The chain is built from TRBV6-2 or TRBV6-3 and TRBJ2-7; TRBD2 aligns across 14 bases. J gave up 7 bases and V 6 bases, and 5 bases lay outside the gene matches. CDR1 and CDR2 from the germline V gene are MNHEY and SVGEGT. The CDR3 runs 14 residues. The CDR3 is CASRQGLAGVEQYF. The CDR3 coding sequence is TGTGCCAGCAGACAGGGACTAGCGGGAGTTGAGCAGTACTTC.

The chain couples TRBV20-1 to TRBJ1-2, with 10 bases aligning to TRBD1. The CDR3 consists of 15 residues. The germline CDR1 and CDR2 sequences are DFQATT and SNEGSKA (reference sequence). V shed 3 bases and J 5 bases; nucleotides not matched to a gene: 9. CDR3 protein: CSASPGQGIWYGYTF. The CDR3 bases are TGCAGTGCTAGTCCGGGACAGGGGATTTGGTATGGCTACACCTTC.

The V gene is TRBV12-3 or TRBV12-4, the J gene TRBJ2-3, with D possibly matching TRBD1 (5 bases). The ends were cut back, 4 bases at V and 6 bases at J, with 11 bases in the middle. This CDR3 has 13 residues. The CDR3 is CASSSGWADTQYF. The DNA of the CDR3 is TGTGCCAGCAGTTCAGGGTGGGCGGATACGCAGTATTTT.

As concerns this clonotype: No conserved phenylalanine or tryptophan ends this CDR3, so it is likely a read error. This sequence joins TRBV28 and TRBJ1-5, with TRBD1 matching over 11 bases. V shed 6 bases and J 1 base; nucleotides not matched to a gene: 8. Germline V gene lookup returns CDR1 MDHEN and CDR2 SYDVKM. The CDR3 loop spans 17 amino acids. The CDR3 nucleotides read TGTGCCAGCAGAACGGGACAGGGGGAAAGGAGCAATCAGCCCCAGCATTGT. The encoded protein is CASRTGQGERSNQPQHC.

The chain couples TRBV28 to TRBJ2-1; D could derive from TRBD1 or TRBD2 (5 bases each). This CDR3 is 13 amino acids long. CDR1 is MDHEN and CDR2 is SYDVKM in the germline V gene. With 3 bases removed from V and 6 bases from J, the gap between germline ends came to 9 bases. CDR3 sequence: CASSFFGTNEQFF. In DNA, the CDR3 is TGTGCCAGCAGTTTCTTCGGGACCAATGAGCAGTTCTTC.

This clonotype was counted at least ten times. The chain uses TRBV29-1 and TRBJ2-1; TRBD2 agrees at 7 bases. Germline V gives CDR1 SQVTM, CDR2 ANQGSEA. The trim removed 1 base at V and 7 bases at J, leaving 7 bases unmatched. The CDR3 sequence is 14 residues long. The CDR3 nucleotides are TGCAGCGTTGAAGCGGACGGGAGGCGGAATGAGCAGTTCTTC. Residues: CSVEADGRRNEQFF.

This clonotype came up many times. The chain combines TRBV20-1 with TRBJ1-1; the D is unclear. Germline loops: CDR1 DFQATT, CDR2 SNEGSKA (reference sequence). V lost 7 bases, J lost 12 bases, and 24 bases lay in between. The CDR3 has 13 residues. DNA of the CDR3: TGCAGTGGAGAAGAATCCGGACGGCCTGTTACTTTCTTT. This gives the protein CSGEESGRPVTFF.

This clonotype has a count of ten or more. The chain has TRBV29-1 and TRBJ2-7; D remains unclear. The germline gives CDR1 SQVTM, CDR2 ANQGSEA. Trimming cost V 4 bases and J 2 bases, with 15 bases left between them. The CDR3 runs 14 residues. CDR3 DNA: TGCAGCGTTGGTTCGTTGGGCACTCCCTACGAGCAGTACTTC. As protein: CSVGSLGTPYEQYF.

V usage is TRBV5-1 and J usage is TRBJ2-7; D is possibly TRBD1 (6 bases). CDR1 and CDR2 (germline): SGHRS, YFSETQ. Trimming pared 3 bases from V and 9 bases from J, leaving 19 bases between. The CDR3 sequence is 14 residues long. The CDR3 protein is CASSSGTPSTPQYF. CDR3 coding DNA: TGCGCCAGCAGCTCCGGGACACCATCTACCCCGCAGTACTTC. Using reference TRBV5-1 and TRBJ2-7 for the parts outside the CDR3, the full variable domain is KAGVTQTPRYLIKTRGQQVTLSCSPISGHRSVSWYQQTPGQGLQFLFEYFSETQRNKGNFPGRFSGRQFSNSRSEMNVSTLELGDSALYLCASSSGTPSTPQYFGPGTRLTVT.

CDR3 sequence (DNA): TGTGCCAGCAGCCTTAACAGGGATGACGAGCAGTACTTC. Its translation: CASSLNRDDEQYF. The chain combines TRBV7-8 with TRBJ2-7, with a weak D call TRBD1 (6 bases). V was trimmed by 5 bases and J by 5 bases, leaving 13 bases between them. Germline loops: CDR1 SGHVS, CDR2 FQNEAQ. The CDR3 is 13 residues long.

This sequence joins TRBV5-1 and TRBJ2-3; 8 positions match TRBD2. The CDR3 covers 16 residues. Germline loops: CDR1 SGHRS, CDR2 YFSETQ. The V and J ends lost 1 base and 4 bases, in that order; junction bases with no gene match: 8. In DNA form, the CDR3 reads TGCGCCAGCAGCTTGTATCCGGGAGGGCCCCCAGATACGCAGTATTTT. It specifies CASSLYPGGPPDTQYF.

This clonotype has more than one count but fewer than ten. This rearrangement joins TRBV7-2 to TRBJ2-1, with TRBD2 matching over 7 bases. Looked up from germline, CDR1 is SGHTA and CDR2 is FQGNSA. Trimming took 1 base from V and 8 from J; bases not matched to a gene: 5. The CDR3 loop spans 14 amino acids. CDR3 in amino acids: CASSLVGGVDEQFF. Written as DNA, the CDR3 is TGTGCCAGCAGCTTAGTGGGGGGGGTGGATGAGCAGTTCTTC.

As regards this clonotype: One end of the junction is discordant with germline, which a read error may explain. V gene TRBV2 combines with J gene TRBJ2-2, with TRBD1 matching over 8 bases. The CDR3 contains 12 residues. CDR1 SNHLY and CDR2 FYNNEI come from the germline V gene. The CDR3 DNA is TGTGCCAGCAGGGGACAGGCCGGGGGGCTGTTTTTT. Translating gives CASRGQAGGLFF.

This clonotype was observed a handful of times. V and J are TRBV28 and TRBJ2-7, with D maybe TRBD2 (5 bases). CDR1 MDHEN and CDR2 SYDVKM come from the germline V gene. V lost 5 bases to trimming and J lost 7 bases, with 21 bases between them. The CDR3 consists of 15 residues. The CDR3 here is CASSTYPPASGEQYF. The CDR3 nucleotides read TGTGCCAGCAGTACCTATCCCCCCGCTTCGGGGGAGCAGTACTTC.

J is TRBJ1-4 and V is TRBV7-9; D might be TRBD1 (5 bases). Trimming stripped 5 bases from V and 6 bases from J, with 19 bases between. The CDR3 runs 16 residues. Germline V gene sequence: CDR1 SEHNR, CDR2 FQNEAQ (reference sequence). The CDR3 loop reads CASSHGTGEGHEKLFF. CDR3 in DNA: TGTGCCAGCAGCCATGGGACCGGCGAGGGACATGAAAAACTGTTTTTT.

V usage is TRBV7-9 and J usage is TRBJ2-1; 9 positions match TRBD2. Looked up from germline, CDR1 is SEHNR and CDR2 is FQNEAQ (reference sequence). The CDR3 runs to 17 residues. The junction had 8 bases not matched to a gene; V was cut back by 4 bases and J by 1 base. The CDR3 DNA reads TGTGCCAGCAGCTCCTTAGCGGGGGCTATTTCCTACAATGAGCAGTTCTTC. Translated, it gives CASSSLAGAISYNEQFF.

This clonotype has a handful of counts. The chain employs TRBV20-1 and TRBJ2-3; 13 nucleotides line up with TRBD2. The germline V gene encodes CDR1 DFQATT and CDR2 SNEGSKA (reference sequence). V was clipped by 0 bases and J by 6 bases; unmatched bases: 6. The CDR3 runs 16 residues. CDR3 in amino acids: CSARDLLAGGADTQYF. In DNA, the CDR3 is TGCAGTGCTAGAGATTTACTAGCGGGAGGGGCTGATACGCAGTATTTT.

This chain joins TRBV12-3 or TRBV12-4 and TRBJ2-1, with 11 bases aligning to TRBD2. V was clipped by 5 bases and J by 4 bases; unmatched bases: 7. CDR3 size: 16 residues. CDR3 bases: TGTGCCAGCAGTCCCTATTTAGCGGGAGGGTACAATGAGCAGTTCTTC. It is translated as CASSPYLAGGYNEQFF.

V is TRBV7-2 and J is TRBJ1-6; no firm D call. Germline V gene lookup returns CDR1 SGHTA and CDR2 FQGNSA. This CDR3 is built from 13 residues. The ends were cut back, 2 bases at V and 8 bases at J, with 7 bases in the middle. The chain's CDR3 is CASSLMRDSPLHF. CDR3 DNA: TGTGCCAGCAGCTTAATGCGTGATTCACCCCTCCACTTT.

CDR3 amino acids: CASSFEGLGTGELFF. In nucleotides, the CDR3 is TGTGCCAGCAGTTTCGAGGGGTTAGGCACCGGGGAGCTGTTTTTT. The V and J genes are TRBV12-3 or TRBV12-4 and TRBJ2-2; either TRBD1 or TRBD2 may supply D (5 bases each). The V and J ends lost 3 bases and 4 bases respectively, with 12 bases between them. CDR3 size: 15 residues.

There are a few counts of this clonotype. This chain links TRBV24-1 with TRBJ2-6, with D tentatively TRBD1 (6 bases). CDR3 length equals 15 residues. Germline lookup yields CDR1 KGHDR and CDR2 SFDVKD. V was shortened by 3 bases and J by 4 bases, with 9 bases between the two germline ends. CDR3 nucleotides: TGTGCCACCAGTGATGTGGGGGCGGGGGCCAACGTCCTGACTTTC. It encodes CATSDVGAGANVLTF.

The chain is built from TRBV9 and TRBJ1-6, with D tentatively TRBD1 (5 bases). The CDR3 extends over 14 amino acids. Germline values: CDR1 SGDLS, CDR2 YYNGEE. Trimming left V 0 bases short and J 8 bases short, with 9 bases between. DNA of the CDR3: TGTGCCAGCAGCGTAGAGGTGGGGGATTCACCCCTCCACTTT. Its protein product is CASSVEVGDSPLHF.

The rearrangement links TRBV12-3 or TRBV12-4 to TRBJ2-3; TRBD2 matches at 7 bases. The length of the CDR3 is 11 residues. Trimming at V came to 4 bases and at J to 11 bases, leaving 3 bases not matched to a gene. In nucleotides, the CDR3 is TGTGCCAGCAGTTCGGGACTACAGCAGTATTTT. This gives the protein CASSSGLQQYF.

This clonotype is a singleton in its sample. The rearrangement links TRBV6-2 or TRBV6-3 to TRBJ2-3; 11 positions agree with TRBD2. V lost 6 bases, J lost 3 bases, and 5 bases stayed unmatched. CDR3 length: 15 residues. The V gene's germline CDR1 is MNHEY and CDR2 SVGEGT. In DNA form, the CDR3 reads TGTGCCAGCAGGGGACTAGCGGATTTAACAGATACGCAGTATTTT. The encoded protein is CASRGLADLTDTQYF.

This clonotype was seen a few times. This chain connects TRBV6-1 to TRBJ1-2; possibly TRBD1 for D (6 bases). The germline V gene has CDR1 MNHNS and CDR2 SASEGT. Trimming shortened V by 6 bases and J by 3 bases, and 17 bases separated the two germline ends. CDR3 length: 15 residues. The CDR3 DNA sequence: TGTGCCAGCAGGAACCACGTCAGGGGCCACTATGGCTACACCTTC. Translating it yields CASRNHVRGHYGYTF.

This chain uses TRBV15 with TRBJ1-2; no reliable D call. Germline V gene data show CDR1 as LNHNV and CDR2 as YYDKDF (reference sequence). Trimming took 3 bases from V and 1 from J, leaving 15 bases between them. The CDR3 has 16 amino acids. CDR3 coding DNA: TGTGCCACCAGCAGGGTCGGCAACTTGGGTAACTATGGCTACACCTTC. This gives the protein CATSRVGNLGNYGYTF.

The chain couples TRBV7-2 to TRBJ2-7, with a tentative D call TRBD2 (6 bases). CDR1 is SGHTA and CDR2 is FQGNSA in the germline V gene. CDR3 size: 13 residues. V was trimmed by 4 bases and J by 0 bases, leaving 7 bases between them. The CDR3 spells CASSWEDSYEQYF. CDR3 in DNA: TGTGCCAGCAGCTGGGAGGACTCCTACGAGCAGTACTTC. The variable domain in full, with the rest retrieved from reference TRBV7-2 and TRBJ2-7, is GAGVSQSPSNKVTEKGKDVELRCDPISGHTALYWYRQSLGQGLEFLIYFQGNSAPDKSGLPSDRFSAERTGGSVSTLTIQRTQQEDSAVYLCASSWEDSYEQYFGPGTRLTVT.

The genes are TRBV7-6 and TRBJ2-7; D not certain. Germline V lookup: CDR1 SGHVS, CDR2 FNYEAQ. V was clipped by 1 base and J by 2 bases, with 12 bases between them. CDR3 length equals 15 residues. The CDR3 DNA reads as TGTGCCAGCAGCTTAGTACCTTCGGTGGCCTACGAGCAGTACTTC. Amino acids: CASSLVPSVAYEQYF. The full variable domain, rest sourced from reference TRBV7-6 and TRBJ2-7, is GAGVSQSPRYKVTKRGQDVALRCDPISGHVSLYWYRQALGQGPEFLTYFNYEAQQDKSGLPNDRFSAERPEGSISTLTIQRTEQRDSAMYRCASSLVPSVAYEQYFGPGTRLTVT.